The rows below give T cell receptor beta chains drawn from one sample of a study of regulatory T cells in long-lasting Graves disease. One entry per CDR3 protein results from TCRdb running MiXCR on the multiplex PCR reads. Found here are approximately 400,000 distinct CDR3 sequences, roughly 20% of them singletons; the top ten hold around 20%. Sequencing used peripheral blood mononuclear cells (PBMCs), obtained when the disease was refractory, from a patient treated with antithyroid drugs. These receptors all stem from a female donor with Graves disease. Both conserved end residues are part of each CDR3. A D gene is named only where the DNA matches it firmly. The size field is filled for only some rows; it gives once, few, many or a size class.

d_call,j_call,v_call,clone_size,cdr3_nt,cdr3_aa
TRBD1,TRBJ2-4,TRBV12-3/TRBV12-4,.,TGTGCCAGCACCTGGGACAGGGAAAACATTCAGTACTTC,CASTWDRENIQYF
.,TRBJ1-5,TRBV28,many,TGTGCCAGCAGTTTGACCGGGACTTCTATAGATCAGCCCCAGCATTTT,CASSLTGTSIDQPQHF
.,TRBJ2-7,TRBV11-2,.,TGTGCCAGCAGCTTAGCTGTGGCAGGCTACGAGCAGTACTTC,CASSLAVAGYEQYF
.,TRBJ1-2,TRBV5-5,.,TGTGCCAGCAGCAGTACAGGGTCGGCTGCCTATGGCTACACCTTC,CASSSTGSAAYGYTF
.,TRBJ1-5,TRBV6-4,few,TGTGCCAGCAGTGCCCTAGGACCCCGGCAGAATAGCAATCAGCCCCAGCATTTT,CASSALGPRQNSNQPQHF
.,TRBJ2-7,TRBV7-9,.,TGTGCCAGCAGCTTGGATTACTACGAGCAGTACTTC,CASSLDYYEQYF
.,TRBJ2-2,TRBV2,many,TGTGCCAGCAGGGCTACACTAAACACCGGGGAGCTGTTTTTT,CASRATLNTGELFF
.,TRBJ2-7,TRBV30,.,TGTGCCTGGACACCGGGGGAGCCCTACGAGCAGTACTTC,CAWTPGEPYEQYF
.,TRBJ2-5,TRBV11-2,many,TGTGCCAGCAGCTTAGATCCCACAGGGGGGGCCCAGTACTTC,CASSLDPTGGAQYF
.,TRBJ2-7,TRBV6-9,few,TGTGCCAGCAGTTACTATCTGGCCGGGACTGCGAAGTACTTC,CASSYYLAGTAKYF
.,TRBJ1-3,TRBV6-1,few,TGTGCCAGCAGTACTCATGGGGGCGACTCTGGAAACACCATATATTTT,CASSTHGGDSGNTIYF
.,TRBJ1-1,TRBV2,many,TGTGCCAGCAGAGAAACTTGGGGAAGGGAGTCTGAAGCTTTCTTT,CASRETWGRESEAFF
.,TRBJ2-2,TRBV6-2/TRBV6-3,few,TGTGCCAGCGAAGACAGCGCGAACACCGGGGAGCTGTTTTTT,CASEDSANTGELFF
.,TRBJ2-2,TRBV24-1,.,TGTGCCACCAGTGATCCCCCGGGACAAAACACCGGGGAGCTGTTTTTT,CATSDPPGQNTGELFF
TRBD2,TRBJ2-4,TRBV2,few,TGTGCAACAGTAGCGGGATTAGCCAAAAACATTCAGTACTTC,CATVAGLAKNIQYF
TRBD1,TRBJ1-1,TRBV19,.,TGTGCCAGTAGTACCCCTGAACAGGGGGCGGATACTGAAGCTTTCTTT,CASSTPEQGADTEAFF
.,TRBJ2-7,TRBV10-3,.,TGTGCCATCAGTGAGGCGGCTAGCATCTACGAGCAGTACTTC,CAISEAASIYEQYF
TRBD2,TRBJ2-1,TRBV27,few,TGTGCCAGCAGTTTCTTGACTAGCGGGGGCTACAATGAGCAGTTCTTC,CASSFLTSGGYNEQFF
.,TRBJ2-7,TRBV6-1,many,TGTGCCAGCACCCTGGGGCAGGCCTACGAGCAGTACTTC,CASTLGQAYEQYF
TRBD1,TRBJ2-7,TRBV10-1,many,TGCGCCAGCAGTCGGGGACAGGCGCGCGAGCAGTACTTC,CASSRGQAREQYF
TRBD1,TRBJ2-2,TRBV5-1,many,TGCGCCAGCAGACGGACAGGGACGAACACCGGGGAGCTGTTTTTT,CASRRTGTNTGELFF
TRBD2,TRBJ2-3,TRBV4-3,.,TGCGCCAGCAGCCAAGCGCCGACTAGCGGAAGCACAGATACGCAGTATTTT,CASSQAPTSGSTDTQYF
.,TRBJ2-6,TRBV2,many,TGTGCCAGCAGCCCGGTGAGGGGGTCCCCTCGACTTACGGCCAACGTCCTGACTTTC,CASSPVRGSPRLTANVLTF
TRBD2,TRBJ2-7,TRBV18,many,TGTGCCAGCTCACCACTCGGGAGGGCCGAAGGCTACGAGCAGTACTTC,CASSPLGRAEGYEQYF
.,TRBJ1-1,TRBV12-3/TRBV12-4,many,TGTGCCAGCAGTGATACCGGGGCTGAAGCTTTCTTT,CASSDTGAEAFF
TRBD1,TRBJ2-5,TRBV20-1,.,TGCAGTGCTAGAGTTGAGGGGGCTGGAGAGACCCAGTACTTC,CSARVEGAGETQYF
.,TRBJ2-5,TRBV20-1,few,TGCAGTGCTAGAGATCAGGAAGAGACCCAGTACTTC,CSARDQEETQYF
TRBD2,TRBJ2-2,TRBV20-1,few,TGCAGTGCTAGTTTCCTAGCGGGAGGCACCGGGGAGCTGTTTTTT,CSASFLAGGTGELFF
.,TRBJ2-5,TRBV12-3/TRBV12-4,.,TGTGCCAGCGGTCGACTCGTGGAGACCCAGTACTTC,CASGRLVETQYF
TRBD1,TRBJ2-6,TRBV19,.,TGTGCCAGTAGTACGGACAGGTCTGGGGCCAACGTCCTGACTTTC,CASSTDRSGANVLTF
.,TRBJ2-7,TRBV11-2,few,TGTGCCAGCAGCTTTGAAATCACCTACGAGCAGTACTTC,CASSFEITYEQYF
.,TRBJ2-2,TRBV2,many,TGTGCCAGCAGGGGGATAGCGCCAAACACCGGGGAGCTGTTTTTT,CASRGIAPNTGELFF
TRBD2,TRBJ2-7,TRBV7-2,.,TGTGCCAGCAGCTTAGGAAGACTAGCGGGAGTGGACGAGCAGTACTTC,CASSLGRLAGVDEQYF
TRBD1,TRBJ1-1,TRBV6-9,.,TGTGCCAGCAGTTACGGACAGGGGGCCGCCCGAGACACTGAAGCTTTCTTT,CASSYGQGAARDTEAFF
TRBD2,TRBJ2-2,TRBV20-1,.,TGCAGTGCTAGAGATCTAAGACTAGCGGGAACGAACACCGGGGAGCTGTTTTTT,CSARDLRLAGTNTGELFF
TRBD1,TRBJ2-2,TRBV7-2,few,TGTGCCAGCAGCACTCAAACAGGGGCGAACACCGGGGAGCTGTTTTTT,CASSTQTGANTGELFF
.,TRBJ2-7,TRBV11-2,many,TGTGCCAGCAGCACTAACAGGGAACTATCCTACGAGCAGTACTTC,CASSTNRELSYEQYF
TRBD1,TRBJ2-5,TRBV28,few,TGTGCCAGCAGTTCCGGGGACAGGGTGATACAAGAGACCCAGTACTTC,CASSSGDRVIQETQYF
.,TRBJ2-7,TRBV7-9,many,TGTGCCAGCAGCTTAGGGGGGGACAGAACCTACGAGCAGTACTTC,CASSLGGDRTYEQYF
TRBD1,TRBJ1-5,TRBV27,many,TGTGCCAGCAGTAACGCACAGGGGGTTCAGCCCCAGCATTTT,CASSNAQGVQPQHF
.,TRBJ2-2,TRBV29-1,.,TGCAGCGTCTCGGGGCGATCGAACACCGGGGAGCTGTTTTTT,CSVSGRSNTGELFF
TRBD2,TRBJ2-5,TRBV15,many,TGTGCCACCAGCAGAGATCGGGCTAGCGGGGAGACCCAGTACTTC,CATSRDRASGETQYF
TRBD1,TRBJ1-4,TRBV7-9,.,TGTGCCACCGACGATGGGACAGGGGGTTCGGTTGAAAAACTGTTTTTT,CATDDGTGGSVEKLFF
.,TRBJ2-7,TRBV6-1,many,TGTGCCAGCAGTGAAACCATCTACGAGCAGTACTTC,CASSETIYEQYF
.,TRBJ2-7,TRBV12-3/TRBV12-4,many,TGTGCCAGCAGTTGGGGAACAAGTTACGAGCAGTACTTC,CASSWGTSYEQYF
TRBD2,TRBJ2-2,TRBV2,many,TGTGCCAGCATTGGCCCTAGCGGGAGTACCGGGGAGCTGTTTTTT,CASIGPSGSTGELFF
.,TRBJ1-2,TRBV9,many,TGTGCCAGCAGCGTAGATGGGACAAGCTATGGCTACACCTTC,CASSVDGTSYGYTF